The next 9 T cell receptor beta chains were all read from a single sample in a study of type 1 regulatory T cells. For these TCRs, the target antigens are not known. From the reads, TCRdb called clonotypes with MiXCR, one entry per CDR3 protein. The table lists 60,000 to 70,000 distinct CDR3 sequences, roughly half of them singletons. The sequenced material came from cultured non-Tr1 T cells, either the whole culture or a sorted T cell fraction (not recorded which). These receptors were obtained from a human donor in good health.

V is TRBV20-1 and J is TRBJ1-2; 7 nucleotides agree with TRBD1. V shed 6 bases, J shed 3 bases, and the junction held 13 bases outside the gene matches. The CDR3 has 15 residues. Germline CDR1 and CDR2: DFQATT and SNEGSKA (reference sequence). The CDR3 nucleotides read TGCAGTGCCCGCAAGAGGGGACAGCGCCACTATGGCTACACCTTC. Its translation is CSARKRGQRHYGYTF.

V and J are TRBV18 and TRBJ2-5; D might be TRBD2 (5 bases). There are 16 residues in the CDR3. Per the germline V gene, CDR1 is KGHSH and CDR2 is LQKENI. V was shortened by 2 bases and J by 0 bases, with 13 bases between the two germline ends. CDR3 bases: TGTGCCAGCTCACCATGGGCTAGCAGCTACCAAGAGACCCAGTACTTC. This encodes CASSPWASSYQETQYF.

Comments on this clonotype: One end of the junction varies from germline; a read error may be responsible. The V call is TRBV5-4, the J call TRBJ2-1; 7 nucleotides match TRBD2. Per germline, CDR1 SGHNT and CDR2 YYREEE (reference sequence). This CDR3 is 16 amino acids long. The CDR3 nucleotides read TGTGCCAGCAGCTCTAGAGCGGGACTCTCCTACAATGGGCAGTTCTTC. Amino acid sequence: CASSSRAGLSYNGQFF. Complete variable domain (other parts from reference TRBV5-4 and TRBJ2-1): ETGVTQSPTHLIKTRGQQVTLRCSSQSGHNTVSWYQQALGQGPQFIFQYYREEENGRGNFPPRFSGLQFPNYSSELNVNALELDDSALYLCASSSRAGLSYNGQFFGPGTRLTVL.

This clonotype has a handful of counts. This sequence joins TRBV7-2 and TRBJ2-1; D is unresolved. The CDR3 totals 14 residues. Germline assignment: CDR1 SGHTA and CDR2 FQGNSA. V lost 5 bases and J 4 bases, leaving 12 bases between the germline ends. Here the CDR3 DNA reads TGTGCCAGCAGCCGAGGTGGCTTGTACAATGAGCAGTTCTTC. Translating it yields CASSRGGLYNEQFF.

The V call is TRBV4-1, the J call TRBJ2-1, with 12 bases identical to TRBD1. CDR3 size: 16 residues. The J segment lost 7 bases and the V segment lost 1 base, leaving 5 bases of the junction unmatched. CDR1 is MGHRA and CDR2 is YSYEKL in the germline V gene. CDR3 residues: CASSQGGQGAGNEQFF. The CDR3, as DNA: TGCGCCAGCAGCCAAGGGGGACAGGGGGCAGGGAATGAGCAGTTCTTC.

This clonotype turned up a few times. The rearrangement links TRBV27 to TRBJ2-1; TRBD1 might be the D (6 bases). V was trimmed by 5 bases and J by 8 bases, leaving 25 bases between them. Germline V gene lookup returns CDR1 MNHEY and CDR2 SMNVEV (reference sequence). The CDR3 contains 17 residues. CDR3 sequence: CASSPDGFPGVHDEQFF. The CDR3 DNA is TGTGCCAGCAGTCCGGACGGCTTTCCAGGGGTGCACGATGAGCAGTTCTTC.

This clonotype was found a few times. The V call is TRBV10-2, the J call TRBJ1-5; D uncertain. Trimming stripped 9 bases from V and 6 bases from J, with 18 bases between. CDR3 size: 14 residues. Germline CDR1 reads WSHSY; CDR2 reads SAAADI. The CDR3 region has the DNA TGCGCCAGTTCAACGAGCGGTTTGGGTCAGCCCCAGCATTTT. Its protein product is CASSTSGLGQPQHF.

This chain joins TRBV27 and TRBJ1-5; D might be TRBD1 (6 bases). The CDR3 extends over 14 amino acids. Per the germline V gene, CDR1 is MNHEY and CDR2 is SMNVEV (reference sequence). Trimming stripped 10 bases from V and 4 bases from J, with 17 bases between. CDR3 nucleotides: TGTGCCACCCGGGGACATGCCCAAAATCAGCCCCAGCATTTT. Its protein is CATRGHAQNQPQHF.

V usage is TRBV19 and J usage is TRBJ1-6, with D maybe TRBD1 (5 bases). Looked up from germline, CDR1 is LNHDA and CDR2 is SQIVND (reference sequence). CDR3 length equals 14 residues. V shed 2 bases and J shed 7 bases, with 9 bases lying between them. CDR3 amino acids: CASSIRNRNSPLHF. In nucleotides, the CDR3 is TGTGCCAGTAGTATAAGAAACAGGAATTCACCCCTCCACTTT.